This entry is about one T cell receptor beta chain. In the original analysis: Using reference gene primer amplification, nucleated cell counts were estimated. Assay: immunoSEQ multiplex PCR; the TCRdb copy retains only in-frame clones and omits some. The DNA gave D and trimming, while V, J and clone size come from that table. The table lists about 94,000 clones, roughly 80% of them singletons. This record comes from a study of blood T cell repertoires in COVID-19. Study summary: Some COVID-19 samples were acute and others convalescent; all came from the United States, Italy and Spain. Sources were T cells, B-cell-depleted T cells, or PBMCs; the material itself was cDNA or gDNA.

The V gene's germline CDR1 is MNHNS and CDR2 SASEGT. Trimming took 2 bases from V and 0 from J, leaving 5 bases between them. The CDR3 consists of 14 residues. The clonotype originates from a human donor in a cohort sampled during active COVID-19. The chain joins TRBV6-1 to TRBJ1-3; no clear D gene. Sequences were obtained from peripheral blood. The CDR3 region is CASSELSSGNTIYF. CDR3 bases: TGTGCCAGCAGTGAACTCAGCTCTGGAAACACCATATATTTT.